The 24 T cell receptor beta chains reported below all come from one sample, sequenced in a study of cytomegalovirus exposure and HLA in healthy donors. The PCR used 60 Vbeta and 13 Jbeta primers. The protocol was immunoSEQ multiplex PCR, while the TCRdb copy is restricted to in-frame clones and leaves out a portion. In the table there are around 190,000 clones, 70% to 80% of which are singletons. Sequenced material: PBMCs. Receptor source: a woman aged 25 to 39 in good health and CMV-seropositive.

The J gene is TRBJ2-7, the V gene TRBV18; tentative D call: TRBD1 (6 bases). The V end lost 3 bases, the J end lost 0 bases, and 9 bases lay between the germline ends. This CDR3 has 14 amino acids. CDR1 is KGHSH and CDR2 is LQKENI in the germline V gene. DNA of the CDR3: TGTGCCAGCTCACCGGGGACATCCTCCTACGAGCAGTACTTC. Its protein is CASSPGTSSYEQYF. Full variable domain (missing parts from reference TRBV18 and TRBJ2-7): NAGVMQNPRHLVRRRGQEARLRCSPMKGHSHVYWYRQLPEEGLKFMVYLQKENIIDESGMPKERFSAEFPKEGPSILRIQQVVRGDSAAYFCASSPGTSSYEQYFGPGTRLTVT.

The rearrangement uses TRBV2 and TRBJ1-6, with 9 bases matching TRBD1. The CDR3 has 16 residues. After removal of 1 base from V and 10 bases from J, the junction contained 8 bases not matched to a gene. The germline V gene has CDR1 SNHLY and CDR2 FYNNEI. The CDR3 nucleotides are TGTGCCAGCAGTGAAGTCGGGACAGGGAATGGGTCACCCCTCCACTTT. Amino acid sequence: CASSEVGTGNGSPLHF.

The chain links TRBV7-9 to TRBJ2-7; D perhaps matches TRBD2 (5 bases). V was trimmed by 5 bases and J by 3 bases, leaving 17 bases between them. The CDR3 length is 15 residues. Germline CDR1 is SEHNR and CDR2 is FQNEAQ (reference sequence). CDR3: CASSAGLLVNYEQYF. In DNA, the CDR3 is TGTGCCAGCAGCGCTGGACTGCTTGTCAACTACGAGCAGTACTTC.

This sequence joins TRBV29-1 and TRBJ2-3; 13 bases agree with TRBD2. V lost 6 bases to trimming and J lost 0 bases; unmatched junction nucleotides: 3. In germline, CDR1 is SQVTM, CDR2 ANQGSEA. The CDR3 covers 15 residues. Written as DNA, the CDR3 is TGCAGCGTGGGGACTAGCGGGGACAGCACAGATACGCAGTATTTT. Translation: CSVGTSGDSTDTQYF.

The chain links TRBV5-4 to TRBJ1-5; D is unresolved. The germline CDR1 and CDR2 sequences are SGHNT and YYREEE (reference sequence). The CDR3 totals 13 residues. V lost 1 base to trimming and J lost 5 bases, with 7 bases between them. CDR3 residues: CASSLSGHQPQHF. CDR3 nucleotides: TGTGCCAGCAGCTTGAGTGGGCATCAGCCCCAGCATTTT.

This clone appeared once. The rearrangement uses TRBV21-1 and TRBJ2-1; the table's D call, TRBD1, was not checked against the DNA. TRBV21-1 is reported as a pseudogene. The CDR3 covers 16 residues. The CDR3 DNA sequence: TGTGCCAGCAGCAGTCAACTCGGGACACTTTACAATGAGCAGTTCTTC. Translating gives CASSSQLGTLYNEQFF.

The genes are TRBV7-8 and TRBJ2-7; TRBD2 matches at 9 bases. V gave up 11 bases and J gave up 0 bases; unmatched junction bases: 5. This CDR3 has 13 residues. Germline CDR1 reads SGHVS; CDR2 reads FQNEAQ. CDR3 bases: TGTGCCGCAAGGCGGGAGGGCTCCTACGAGCAGTACTTC. Protein sequence: CAARREGSYEQYF.

This chain joins TRBV5-1 and TRBJ1-1; unclear D gene. Germline CDR1 is SGHRS and CDR2 is YFSETQ. V gave up 3 bases and J gave up 1 base, with 13 bases separating them. The CDR3 has 15 residues. Written as DNA, the CDR3 is TGCGCCAGCAGCTACGACTCGGTGCCGAACACTGAAGCTTTCTTT. The encoded protein is CASSYDSVPNTEAFF.

CDR3 amino acids: CASSSRDRADEQYF. For the CDR3, the DNA is TGTGCCAGCAGCTCACGCGACAGGGCGGACGAGCAGTACTTC. The rearrangement uses TRBV7-9 and TRBJ2-7, with 7 positions matching TRBD1. Germline assignment: CDR1 SEHNR and CDR2 FQNEAQ (reference sequence). There are 14 residues in the CDR3. Trimming removed 4 bases from V and 5 bases from J; junction bases left unmatched: 8.

As to this clone: A read error may produce the germline difference seen at one junction end. The CDR3 loop is CASSLNRGNAEAFF. The DNA for the CDR3 is TGTGCCAGCAGCTTAAACAGGGGGAACGCTGAAGCTTTCTTT. This chain joins TRBV7-9 and TRBJ1-1, with TRBD1 matching 8 bases. CDR3 size: 14 residues. Germline V CDR1 and CDR2: SEHNR, FQNEAQ (reference sequence).

This rearrangement joins TRBV6-1 to TRBJ2-3, with a tentative D call TRBD2 (6 bases). Trimming cost V 8 bases and J 0 bases, with 6 bases left between them. The CDR3 is 12 amino acids. In germline, CDR1 is MNHNS, CDR2 SASEGT. The chain's CDR3 is CASGGSTDTQYF. The CDR3 nucleotides read TGTGCCAGCGGGGGGAGCACAGATACGCAGTATTTT.

The chain uses TRBV4-3 and TRBJ1-2, with a tentative D call TRBD1 (5 bases). The germline V and J ends were trimmed by 4 bases and 3 bases, with 15 bases remaining between them. Germline CDR1 LGHNA, CDR2 YSLEER. The CDR3 has 15 residues. This chain's CDR3 is CASSPGWGGDYGYTF. The DNA for the CDR3 is TGCGCCAGCAGCCCCGGATGGGGAGGGGACTATGGCTACACCTTC.

The V and J genes are TRBV7-2 and TRBJ1-2; 7 bases fit TRBD1. Trimming cost V 5 bases and J 0 bases; bases outside gene matches: 6. This CDR3 spans 15 amino acids. In germline, CDR1 is SGHTA, CDR2 FQGNSA. The CDR3 DNA sequence: TGTGCCAGCAGCCCCAGCCAGGGGGCTAACTATGGCTACACCTTC. Amino acid sequence: CASSPSQGANYGYTF.

The chain has TRBV11-3 and TRBJ2-1; 8 nucleotides match TRBD2. In germline, CDR1 is SGHNT, CDR2 YENEEA. This CDR3 has 16 amino acids. V lost 1 base, J lost 0 bases, and 2 bases stayed unmatched. The CDR3 DNA reads TGTGCCAGCAGCTTAGTAGCGGGAAGCTCCTACAATGAGCAGTTCTTC. Translation: CASSLVAGSSYNEQFF.

This clone was counted once. The J gene is TRBJ1-5, the V gene TRBV5-6; D is possibly TRBD1 (5 bases). Germline V CDR1 and CDR2: SGHDT, YYEEEE. V shed 0 bases and J shed 0 bases, with 19 bases lying between them. CDR3 length: 19 amino acids. For the CDR3, the DNA is TGTGCCAGCAGCTTGGCGACGGCAGGGATGGGCTATAGCAATCAGCCCCAGCATTTT. Translated: CASSLATAGMGYSNQPQHF. Complete variable domain (other parts from reference TRBV5-6 and TRBJ1-5): DAGVTQSPTHLIKTRGQQVTLRCSPKSGHDTVSWYQQALGQGPQFIFQYYEEEERQRGNFPDRFSGHQFPNYSSELNVNALLLGDSALYLCASSLATAGMGYSNQPQHFGDGTRLSIL.

The V gene is TRBV4-1, the J gene TRBJ1-1; TRBD1 might be the D (5 bases). The CDR3 totals 17 residues. The germline gives CDR1 MGHRA, CDR2 YSYEKL. V lost 4 bases, J lost 0 bases, and 18 bases lay in between. In DNA form, the CDR3 reads TGCGCCAGCAGCCGCATCACAGGTGGTCCTGTGAACACTGAAGCTTTCTTT. Protein: CASSRITGGPVNTEAFF.

V and J are TRBV29-1 and TRBJ1-2; D unclear. This CDR3 has 11 amino acids. V dropped 5 bases and J dropped 4 bases, with 8 bases sitting between them. CDR1 and CDR2 from the germline V gene are SQVTM and ANQGSEA. CDR3 loop: CSVTTFYGYTF. In DNA, the CDR3 is TGCAGCGTTACCACTTTCTATGGCTACACCTTC.

This rearrangement joins TRBV7-8 to TRBJ1-2; D is ambiguous. The CDR3 contains 13 residues. Per germline, CDR1 SGHVS and CDR2 FQNEAQ. Trimming removed 1 base at V and 8 bases at J, with 11 bases between. The DNA for the CDR3 is TGTGCCAGCAGCTTAGGACTCATCACGGGCTACACCTTC. Translated, it gives CASSLGLITGYTF.

The chain carries TRBV18 and TRBJ1-2, with 7 bases lining up with TRBD1. Losses at the gene ends were 5 bases for V and 7 bases for J; bases not matched to a gene: 10. This CDR3 region has 14 residues. CDR1 KGHSH and CDR2 LQKENI come from the germline V gene. The CDR3 sequence is CASSLGQTVSGYTF. The DNA for the CDR3 is TGTGCCAGCTCATTGGGACAGACCGTGAGTGGCTACACCTTC.

This chain uses TRBV5-4 with TRBJ2-5; TRBD1 matches at 9 bases. This CDR3 contains 14 residues. The germline V gene encodes CDR1 SGHNT and CDR2 YYREEE (reference sequence). Trimming at V came to 4 bases and at J to 3 bases, leaving 4 bases not matched to a gene. CDR3 coding DNA: TGTGCCAGCAGCAGTCGGGACAGGGAAGAGACCCAGTACTTC. Translated: CASSSRDREETQYF.

Here the CDR3 DNA reads TGCGCCAGCAGCCAAGATCTGATAGCGGGGGATACAGATACGCAGTATTTT. Residues: CASSQDLIAGDTDTQYF. The rearrangement uses TRBV4-1 and TRBJ2-3, with 9 bases identical to TRBD2. This CDR3 is 17 amino acids long. CDR1 and CDR2 (germline): MGHRA, YSYEKL. V lost 0 bases, J lost 3 bases, and 7 bases stayed unmatched.

This rearrangement joins TRBV6-5 to TRBJ1-2; no firm D call. Germline CDR1 reads MNHEY; CDR2 reads SVGAGI. This CDR3 is built from 14 residues. Trimming shortened V by 9 bases and J by 7 bases, and 21 bases separated the two germline ends. The CDR3 reads CARFISGPLPGYTF. In nucleotides, the CDR3 is TGTGCCAGGTTCATTTCAGGTCCTTTACCTGGCTACACCTTC.

The V gene is TRBV5-4, the J gene TRBJ1-4; the D gene is possibly TRBD1 (5 bases). Germline V gives CDR1 SGHNT, CDR2 YYREEE (reference sequence). The CDR3 extends over 17 amino acids. V was pared by 0 bases and J by 0 bases, with 12 bases between. Here the CDR3 DNA reads TGTGCCAGCAGCTTGGTGGGCAGGGAAGCAACTAATGAAAAACTGTTTTTT. As protein: CASSLVGREATNEKLFF.

The chain recombines TRBV6-5 with TRBJ2-1, with no clear D. The CDR3 runs to 16 residues. Trimming took off 2 bases at V and 3 bases at J, with 14 bases between the two ends. CDR1 is MNHEY, CDR2 SVGAGI, per germline. The CDR3 spells CASSYPVFFGYNEQFF. DNA for the CDR3: TGTGCCAGCAGTTACCCGGTATTTTTCGGCTACAATGAGCAGTTCTTC.